The following is a TCR beta chain sequence with its context. The antigen remains undetermined. Only in-frame clones appear in the TCRdb table, and some are missing; sequencing was by immunoSEQ multiplex PCR. The sample gives about 26,000 clones, about 82% of which show up once; approximately 26% is in the top ten. Exclusion of a patient followed from autoimmune disease history or systemic immunosuppression. Sampled blood was obtained at baseline, cycle 4 day 1, and cycle 7 day 1. The data belong to a study of OX40 agonist ivuxolimab in advanced cancers. Study overall: There were three patients with partial responses, one having hepatocellular carcinoma and two cutaneous melanoma. Study findings and constraints: CD8+ T cells were the subset that, on average, had more expanded clones than CD4+.

This TCR came from an adult with an advanced solid tumor such as melanoma, head and neck, liver or kidney cancer. The sequenced sample was CD4+ or CD8+ T cells sorted from blood, obtained in a trial of the OX40 agonist ivuxolimab.

The CDR3 sequence is CASSGQGPFEGETQYF. The CDR3 DNA sequence: TGTGCCAGCAGTGGACAGGGCCCCTTCGAGGGGGAGACCCAGTACTTC. The rearrangement uses TRBV28 and TRBJ2-5; 8 bases are shared with TRBD1. V lost 5 bases to trimming and J lost 5 bases; unmatched junction nucleotides: 13. CDR3 length: 16 amino acids. In germline, CDR1 is MDHEN, CDR2 SYDVKM.